This TCR beta chain was captured in a study of T cells after yellow fever vaccination. TCRdb fed the 5' RACE reads into MiXCR, producing one record per CDR3 protein. The data hold approximately 130,000 distinct CDR3 sequences, with 15% observed a single time. The TCR was taken from a man younger than 30 who received the YFV17D yellow fever vaccine. Specimen: CD8+ T cells sorted from PBMCs, collected 5 days after the yellow fever booster vaccination.

As DNA, the CDR3 is TGCGCCAGCAGCCAATCGTTCGGGGGTTCCTACGAGCAGTACTTC. Its translation is CASSQSFGGSYEQYF. This chain uses TRBV4-1 with TRBJ2-7; maybe TRBD2 (6 bases). The CDR3 contains 15 residues. Germline V gene sequence: CDR1 MGHRA, CDR2 YSYEKL. V was cut by 2 bases and J by 1 base, with 12 bases left in between.